Here is one T cell receptor beta chain with its context. The antigen remains unidentified. The sample belongs to a study of response to subunit inactivated influenza vaccine. Study conclusions and caveats: The authors offered the suggestion that each seasonal influenza vaccination recruits few new T cells.

One entry per CDR3 protein results from TCRdb running MiXCR on the RT-PCR reads. The sample gives 500,000 to 650,000 distinct CDR3 sequences, 7.6% of which show up once; over 10% is in the top ten. The CDR3 loop spans 13 amino acids. Germline V gene lookup returns CDR1 ENHRY and CDR2 SYGVKD. J was trimmed by 8 bases and V by 6 bases; bases with no gene match: 5. The chain has TRBV10-3 and TRBJ2-1; 9 bases fit TRBD1. The input for sequencing was PBMCs from blood, taken roughly 24 months after vaccination. This TCR was sampled from a man aged 50 to 69 who received an inactivated influenza vaccine. CDR3 nucleotides: TGTGCCATCAGGAGACAGGGGGAAGATGAGCAGTTCTTC. Protein: CAIRRQGEDEQFF.